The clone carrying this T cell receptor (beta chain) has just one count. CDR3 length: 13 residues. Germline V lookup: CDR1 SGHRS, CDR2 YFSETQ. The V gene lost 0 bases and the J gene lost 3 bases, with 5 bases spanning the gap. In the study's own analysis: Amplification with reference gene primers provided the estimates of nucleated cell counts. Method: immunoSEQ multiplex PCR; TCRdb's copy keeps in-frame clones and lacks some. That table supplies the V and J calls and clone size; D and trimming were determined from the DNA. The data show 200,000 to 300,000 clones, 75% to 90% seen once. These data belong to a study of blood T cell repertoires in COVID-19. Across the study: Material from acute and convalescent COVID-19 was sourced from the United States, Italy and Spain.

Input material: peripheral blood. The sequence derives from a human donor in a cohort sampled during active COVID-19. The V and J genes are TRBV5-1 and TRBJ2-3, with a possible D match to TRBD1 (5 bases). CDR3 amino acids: CASSLAGTDTQYF. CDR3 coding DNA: TGCGCCAGCAGCTTGGCAGGGACAGATACGCAGTATTTT.